The entry that follows covers one T cell receptor (beta chain) sequence. The data were obtained in a study of blood T cell repertoires in COVID-19. Background on the study: Acute and convalescent COVID-19 specimens originated in the United States, Italy and Spain.

Participants' reported clinical history set cohort assignment. Two negative PCRs, clearance, or symptom resolution had been documented for recovered Cohort 3 donors. Germline CDR1 and CDR2: MDHEN and SYDVKM. This CDR3 is built from 14 residues. Trimming took 3 bases from V and 2 from J, leaving 10 bases between them. Original methodology: Estimated nucleated cell counts came from reference gene primer amplification. TCRdb's table, derived via immunoSEQ multiplex PCR, lists solely in-frame clones and lacks some. The V and J calls and the clone size are those of that table, but D and trimming were determined from the DNA. The repertoire holds hundreds of thousands of clones, roughly 86% seen once, with 1.5% to 2% in the top ten.

The material sequenced was PBMCs or T cells enriched from blood (not recorded which). The chain couples TRBV28 to TRBJ1-1, with D possibly TRBD1 on 5 matching bases. This TCR was recovered from a woman aged 45-60 years who had recovered from COVID-19. CDR3: CASSLGGVNTEAFF. The CDR3, as DNA: TGTGCCAGCAGTTTGGGGGGGGTTAACACTGAAGCTTTCTTT.